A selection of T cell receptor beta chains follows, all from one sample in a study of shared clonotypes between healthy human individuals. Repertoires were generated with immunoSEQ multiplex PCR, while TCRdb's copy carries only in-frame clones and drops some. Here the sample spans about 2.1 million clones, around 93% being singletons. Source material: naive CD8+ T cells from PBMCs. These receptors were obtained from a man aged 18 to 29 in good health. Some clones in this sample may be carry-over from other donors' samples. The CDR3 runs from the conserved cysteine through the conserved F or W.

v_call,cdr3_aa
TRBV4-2,CASSRDWSSYNEQFF
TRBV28,CASSRQIAGNTIYF
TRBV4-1,CASSQGGSEAFF
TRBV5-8,CASSLALVDRREGPQHF
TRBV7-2,CASSLPGLIYEQYF
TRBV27,CASSWIAGGPGNEQFF
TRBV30,CAWSLGYYEQYF
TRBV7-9,CASSFKGGVRSPLHF
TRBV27,CASRHGTLGYRLSYEQYF
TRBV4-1,CASSQVGSYEQYF
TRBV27,CASSWGTRPLEQYF
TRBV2,CASSEKRGRSSYEQYF
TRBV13,CASSPGRNYEQYF
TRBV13,CASSLGWGGTDTQYF
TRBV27,CASSLRNHYEQYF
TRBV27,CASGTSYNSPLHF
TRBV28,CASSLRHFRDRGLDTEAFF
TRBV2,CASIRSNTEAFF
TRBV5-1,CASSGGTGAIYGYTF
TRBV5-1,CASSFTLGQNTEAFF
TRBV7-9,CASGTASGANVLTF
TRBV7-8,CASSLEYRTSGYNEQFF
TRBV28,CASSLAGLTTEAFF
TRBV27,CASTYGTPNTGELFF
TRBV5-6,CASSIRGQDSSNQPQHF
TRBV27,CASRDGVSSYNEQFF
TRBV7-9,CASSSAGGLEEKLFF
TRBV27,CASRNPEAYTEAFF
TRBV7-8,CASSLALIGTSYEQYF
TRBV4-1,CASSHGRNSYNEQFF
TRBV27,CASSSGTAQETQYF
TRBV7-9,CASSARQVHYGYTF
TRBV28,CASSPQVPAEGQYEQYF
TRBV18,CASSLHPGGANPNNEQFF
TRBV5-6,CASSFGGGIAKNIQYF
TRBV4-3,CASSQDSRGEGYQETQYF
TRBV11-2,CASSPFGRTNTGELFF
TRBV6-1,CASTTTSGKETQYF
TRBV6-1,CASSPRTSSGNTIYF
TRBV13,CASSIGTSVEQYF
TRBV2,CASSEGDGEGTEAFF
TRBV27,CASSNLAPSYEQYF
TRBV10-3,CAISGSDRAYEQYF
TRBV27,CASSPPPGTISYNEQFF
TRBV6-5,CASSARGGTDTQYF
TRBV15,CATSFAITGTTEAFF
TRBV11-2,CASSLTGRFTGELFF
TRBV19,CASRGLDREVVNTEAFF
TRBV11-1,CASSPGGADTEAFF
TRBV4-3,CASSLITAAMGTEAFF
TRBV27,CASTLGAGGDGYTF